A selection of T cell receptor beta chains follows, all from one sample in a study of blood T cells in healthy people across ages. Using its own MiXCR run on the 5' RACE reads, TCRdb lists one record per CDR3 protein. The repertoire holds about a million distinct CDR3 sequences, 51% seen once, with about 21% in the top ten. The sequenced material came from blood. The receptors stem from a woman aged 55-70 years in good health. Both conserved end residues are part of each CDR3. A D gene is named only where the DNA matches it firmly. Where a row states a size, it is once, few, many or the class of an expanded clone; other rows omit it.

j_call d_call cdr3_length clone_size v_call cdr3_nt cdr3_aa
TRBJ1-5 TRBD1 15 - TRBV9 TGTGCCAGCAGCGTAGGACTAGCGGGGACAGATACGCAGCATTTT CASSVGLAGTDTQHF
TRBJ1-2 - 15 few TRBV20-1 TGCAGTGCTAGAGATCATACAGTCTCTAACTATGGCTACACCTTC CSARDHTVSNYGYTF
TRBJ1-2 - 13 - TRBV20-1 TGCAGTGCTAGAGGCGATGGGGTCAGTGGCTACACCTTC CSARGDGVSGYTF
TRBJ2-3 - 18 - TRBV7-2 TGTGCCAGCAGCTTAGATAGCAGCGGTCGATACTCCACAGATACGCAGTATTTT CASSLDSSGRYSTDTQYF
TRBJ2-7 TRBD1 15 - TRBV28 TGTGCCAGCAGCACCCAACGACAGGGAGATAACAAGCAGTACTTC CASSTQRQGDNKQYF
TRBJ2-3 TRBD2 17 many TRBV29-1 TGCAGCGTTGACTCAGGACTAGCGGGAGTCGGCACAGATACGCAGTATTTT CSVDSGLAGVGTDTQYF
TRBJ1-6 - 14 few TRBV6-1 TGTGCCAGCAGTCCGCTAGGGTTGGATTCACCCCTCCACTTT CASSPLGLDSPLHF
TRBJ2-7 - 15 many TRBV28 TGTGCCAGCAGTCCCTATCGGGACCTTTCCTACGAGCAGTACTTC CASSPYRDLSYEQYF
TRBJ1-2 - 15 - TRBV20-1 TGCAGTGCTAGAGTACGGGGAGAGGGTAACTATGGCTACACCTTC CSARVRGEGNYGYTF
TRBJ2-7 - 15 - TRBV28 TGTGCCAGCATGTTACCGACAGTCTACGGTTGCGAGCAGTACTTC CASMLPTVYGCEQYF
TRBJ2-3 TRBD2 14 - TRBV28 TGTGCCAGCAGTAAATTGGGACTAGCGGGTGCGCAGTATTTT CASSKLGLAGAQYF
TRBJ2-3 TRBD2 16 - TRBV6-6 TGTGCCAGCAGTGGCAGACTAGCGAGGACCACAGATACGCAGTATTTT CASSGRLARTTDTQYF
TRBJ2-7 - 14 many TRBV6-2/TRBV6-3 TGTGCCAGCAGACTCCGCTTTGGCGCCTACGAGCAGTACTTC CASRLRFGAYEQYF
TRBJ1-6 - 14 - TRBV2 TGTGCCAGCAGGAGCCTCACCTATAATTCACCCCTCCACTTT CASRSLTYNSPLHF
TRBJ2-4 TRBD1 16 once TRBV5-1 TGCGCCAGCAGCAGACCAGGACAGGGGGTGGGAAACATTCAGTACTTC CASSRPGQGVGNIQYF
TRBJ2-7 TRBD2 14 few TRBV7-3 TGTGCCAGCAGCTTTTCAGCGGGGGACTACGAGCAGTACTTC CASSFSAGDYEQYF
TRBJ2-5 - 17 few TRBV20-1 TGCAGTGCTAGAGATCCCTTCGTAGGGGTGGCCCAAGAGACCCAGTACTTC CSARDPFVGVAQETQYF
TRBJ2-3 - 12 many TRBV29-1 TGCAGCGTTGAGATGTTCACAGATACGCAGTATTTT CSVEMFTDTQYF
TRBJ1-1 TRBD1 15 - TRBV5-1 TGCGCCAGCAGCTTGGCGCGACAGGGCGCGACTGAAGCTTTCTTT CASSLARQGATEAFF
TRBJ2-5 - 15 - TRBV3-1 TGTGCCAGCAGCCAAGGTCAGGGTGAGGCAGAGACCCAGTACTTC CASSQGQGEAETQYF
TRBJ2-1 - 14 - TRBV27 TGTGCCAGCAGTTTTGCGGGGATTTACAATGAGCAGTTCTTC CASSFAGIYNEQFF
TRBJ2-5 - 11 - TRBV9 TGTGCCAGCGGCAAGGGGGGGACCCAGTACTTC CASGKGGTQYF
TRBJ1-1 - 14 - TRBV6-5 TGTGCCAGCAGTTACTCGAAGTGGGTCGGGGAAGCTTTCTTT CASSYSKWVGEAFF
TRBJ2-3 TRBD1 17 - TRBV28 TGTGCCAGCACCGACACCCCTTGGGGACAGGGAGAAGATACGCAGTATTTT CASTDTPWGQGEDTQYF
TRBJ2-7 TRBD2 15 few TRBV3-1 TGTGCCAGCAGCCCAGCATTTAAGGGGACTAGCGAGCAGTACTTC CASSPAFKGTSEQYF
TRBJ2-5 - 14 - TRBV12-3/TRBV12-4 TGTGCCAGCAGTTTTTCGGTGTCACCAGGGACCCAGTACTTC CASSFSVSPGTQYF
TRBJ2-7 - 13 few TRBV29-1 TGCAGCGTTTCCCGGGACCCAACCTACGAGCAGTACTTC CSVSRDPTYEQYF
TRBJ2-5 - 12 - TRBV7-6 TGTGCCAGCAGCTACTCAGGCTGGCGCCAGTACTTC CASSYSGWRQYF
TRBJ2-5 TRBD2 18 - TRBV18 TGTGCCAGCTCACCAGGACTAGCGGGAGGGCCGAGTCAAGAGACCCAGTACTTC CASSPGLAGGPSQETQYF
TRBJ2-5 TRBD2 15 few TRBV7-2 TGTGCCAGCAGCCCCCAAGCGGGAGAGAGGGAGACCCAGTACTTC CASSPQAGERETQYF
TRBJ1-2 TRBD1 17 - TRBV28 TGTGCCAGCAGATCTTCCGGGACAGGGGGCCGGGGTCGGGGCTACACCTTC CASRSSGTGGRGRGYTF
TRBJ2-7 - 15 - TRBV28 TGTGCCAGCAGTTTCGATACGGAGGTCCGCTACGAGCAGTACTTC CASSFDTEVRYEQYF
TRBJ2-1 - 14 - TRBV20-1 TGCAGTGCTGCGGGGGACAGTAGTGACAATGAGCAGTTCTTC CSAAGDSSDNEQFF
TRBJ2-5 TRBD1 22 - TRBV11-1 TGTGCCAGCAGCTTAGAGTTAGTATTGGGCCGACCGGGACAGACGATCGGGAAGACCCAGTACTTC CASSLELVLGRPGQTIGKTQYF
TRBJ2-7 - 16 few TRBV21-1 TGTGCCAGCAGCAAATCGGCTACACGCGGATCCTACGAGCAGTACTTC CASSKSATRGSYEQYF
TRBJ2-3 - 14 few TRBV15 TGTGCCACCAGCAGAGGAAGGGTCACAGATACGCAGTATTTT CATSRGRVTDTQYF
TRBJ2-1 - 20 - TRBV4-2 TGTGCCAGCAGCCAAGGTGGGGGACGGGCGGACTCAAGCTCCTACAATGAGCAGTTCTTC CASSQGGGRADSSSYNEQFF
TRBJ2-1 - 14 few TRBV20-1 TGCAGTGCTGGGGACTCTAGCTCCTACAATGAGCAGTTCTTC CSAGDSSSYNEQFF
TRBJ2-7 TRBD2 15 - TRBV28 TGTGCCAGCACGGGAGTAGCGGGAGGGTACTACGAGCAGTACTTC CASTGVAGGYYEQYF
TRBJ2-7 TRBD2 16 - TRBV20-1 TGCAGTGCTCAGACTTGGGCTAGCGGGAGTTGGTACGAGCAGTACTTC CSAQTWASGSWYEQYF
TRBJ2-7 TRBD1 14 - TRBV28 TGTGCCACCCGCGGCGCGACAGGGGCCTACGAGCAGTACTTC CATRGATGAYEQYF
TRBJ2-7 - 14 few TRBV7-9 TGTGCCAGCAGCTCCGGGAGATTCTCCTACGAGCAGTACTTC CASSSGRFSYEQYF
TRBJ2-3 - 16 - TRBV6-6 TGTGCCAGCAGTTACTCGGGGGCAGGGCGGACAGATACGCAGTATTTT CASSYSGAGRTDTQYF
TRBJ2-5 TRBD1 14 once TRBV2 TGTGCCAGCAGTACCCGGGACAGGGAGGTATCGCAGTACTTC CASSTRDREVSQYF
TRBJ2-7 - 13 few TRBV28 TGTGCCACCTACGGGGGCTTCTCCTACGAGCAGTACTTC CATYGGFSYEQYF
TRBJ2-1 - 15 - TRBV20-1 TGCAGTGCCGTGTATCGGGAGAGCTCCTACAATGAGCAGTTCTTC CSAVYRESSYNEQFF
TRBJ2-2 - 14 - TRBV7-9 TGTGCCAGAGGTGGGGGAGGAAACACCGGGGAGCTGTTTTTT CARGGGGNTGELFF
TRBJ2-7 TRBD1 14 few TRBV20-1 TGCAGTGCCAAAGGCGGGACAGGGGGTTCCGAGCAGTACTTC CSAKGGTGGSEQYF
TRBJ2-1 TRBD2 18 - TRBV20-1 TGCAGTGCTAGGCGTGATCTAGCGGGAGGTCATTCCTACAATGAGCAGTTCTTC CSARRDLAGGHSYNEQFF
TRBJ1-1 - 15 few TRBV7-9 TGTGCCAGCAGCTTATACTTGGGGTTGCACACTGAAGCTTTCTTT CASSLYLGLHTEAFF